Shown below are 14 T cell receptor beta chains from a single sample sequenced in a study of T cell responses to AZD1222 COVID-19 vaccine. The data were produced by immunoSEQ multiplex PCR, yet TCRdb's version contains in-frame clones alone and is incomplete. The table records some 150,000 clones, 90% to 95% of them present only once. Sequencing used peripheral blood, obtained on day 0 of AZD1222 vaccination. These receptors came from an adult in good health.

V and J are TRBV4-3 and TRBJ2-7; 9 nucleotides align to TRBD2. In germline, CDR1 is LGHNA, CDR2 YSLEER. CDR3 size: 16 residues. V was pared by 3 bases and J by 2 bases, with 8 bases of the junction left unmatched. As DNA, the CDR3 is TGCGCCAGCAGCCAGGTAGCGGGAGTTGGAACCTACGAGCAGTACTTC. Protein product: CASSQVAGVGTYEQYF.

The chain combines TRBV28 with TRBJ1-6, with a possible D match to TRBD1 (5 bases). The CDR3 has 14 residues. Looked up from germline, CDR1 is MDHEN and CDR2 is SYDVKM. V shed 5 bases and J shed 9 bases, with 14 bases lying between them. This CDR3 is CASSQGGSGSPLHF. DNA for the CDR3: TGTGCCAGCAGTCAGGGAGGGAGCGGTTCACCCCTCCACTTT. Full variable domain (rest looked up from reference TRBV28 and TRBJ1-6): DVKVTQSSRYLVKRTGEKVFLECVQDMDHENMFWYRQDPGLGLRLIYFSYDVKMKEKGDIPEGYSVSREKKERFSLILESASTNQTSMYLCASSQGGSGSPLHFGNGTRLTVT.

The gene calls are TRBV4-2 and TRBJ2-7; D gene ambiguous. The germline V gene has CDR1 LGHNA and CDR2 YNFKEQ. This CDR3 region has 14 residues. V shed 5 bases and J shed 5 bases, with 16 bases lying between them. CDR3 in amino acids: CASSERRPADEQYF. Written as DNA, the CDR3 is TGTGCCAGCAGCGAGAGGAGACCCGCCGACGAGCAGTACTTC.

This chain joins TRBV5-1 and TRBJ1-6; a weak D match, TRBD1 (5 bases). The CDR3 runs to 15 residues. V dropped 3 bases and J dropped 8 bases, with 15 bases sitting between them. Looked up from germline, CDR1 is SGHRS and CDR2 is YFSETQ. In DNA, the CDR3 is TGCGCCAGCAGCTCTGGATATCTACAGGATTCACCCCTCCACTTT. It translates to CASSSGYLQDSPLHF.

This clone was recorded only once. CDR3 bases: TGTGCCAGCAGGGACTCCTACGAGCAGTACTTC. Translation gives CASRDSYEQYF. The rearrangement uses TRBV28 and TRBJ2-7; no reliable D call. In germline, CDR1 is MDHEN, CDR2 SYDVKM. The CDR3 runs 11 residues. Trimming left V 6 bases short and J 0 bases short, with 3 bases between.

The rearrangement joins TRBV28 to TRBJ2-7, with D unresolved. This CDR3 region has 16 residues. V shed 3 bases and J shed 0 bases, with 15 bases lying between them. Germline CDR1 and CDR2: MDHEN and SYDVKM. This chain's CDR3 is CASSLGGGGYSYEQYF. The CDR3 nucleotides read TGTGCCAGCAGTTTGGGCGGCGGTGGTTACTCCTACGAGCAGTACTTC.

The rearrangement joins TRBV6-6 to TRBJ2-7; D is perhaps TRBD2 (6 bases). Germline CDR1 is MNHNY and CDR2 is SVGAGI (reference sequence). The CDR3 loop spans 13 amino acids. The ends were cut back, 7 bases at V and 0 bases at J, with 10 bases in the middle. CDR3 protein: CASIGGISYEQYF. The CDR3 DNA reads as TGTGCCAGCATCGGGGGAATCTCCTACGAGCAGTACTTC.

This chain uses TRBV18 with TRBJ1-4; no definite D call. Trimming cost V 2 bases and J 10 bases, with 8 bases left between them. The CDR3 contains 12 residues. Germline-derived CDR1 and CDR2 are KGHSH and LQKENI. DNA for the CDR3: TGTGCCAGCTCACCAATGGGCAGAAAACTGTTTTTT. This gives the protein CASSPMGRKLFF.

This chain joins TRBV7-6 and TRBJ1-5, with D perhaps TRBD1 (6 bases). V was cut by 5 bases and J by 3 bases, with 11 bases left in between. This CDR3 is 14 amino acids long. CDR1 and CDR2 (germline): SGHVS, FNYEAQ. CDR3: CASSETGINQPQHF. For the CDR3, the DNA is TGTGCCAGCAGCGAAACAGGGATCAATCAGCCCCAGCATTTT.

This clone was seen a handful of times. The chain links TRBV27 to TRBJ1-5; D gene uncertain. The CDR3 has 13 residues. V was trimmed by 8 bases and J by 7 bases, leaving 15 bases between them. Germline CDR1 MNHEY, CDR2 SMNVEV (reference sequence). CDR3 sequence: CASAPSNFQPQHF. CDR3 coding DNA: TGTGCCAGCGCCCCCTCCAATTTCCAGCCCCAGCATTTT.

The chain employs TRBV3-1 (or the pseudogene TRBV3-2) and TRBJ1-1; unclear D gene. This CDR3 has 14 amino acids. V lost 1 base and J 0 bases, leaving 6 bases between the germline ends. The germline V gene encodes CDR1 LGHDT and CDR2 YNNKEL (reference sequence). The CDR3 sequence is CASSQGPMNTEAFF. CDR3 DNA sequence: TGTGCCAGCAGCCAAGGGCCAATGAACACTGAAGCTTTCTTT.

The chain combines TRBV5-4 with TRBJ1-1; D is perhaps TRBD1 (5 bases). The CDR3 totals 13 residues. The V gene's germline CDR1 is SGHNT and CDR2 YYREEE (reference sequence). The V end was cut by 4 bases, the J end by 4 bases, with 11 bases between. The DNA of the CDR3 is TGTGCCAGCAGCCTACAGGAGATCACTGAAGCTTTCTTT. This gives the protein CASSLQEITEAFF.

The chain carries TRBV27 and TRBJ2-7; the match to TRBD2 covers 9 bases. Trimming at V came to 6 bases and at J to 3 bases, leaving 9 bases not matched to a gene. CDR1 is MNHEY, CDR2 SMNVEV, per germline (reference sequence). This CDR3 spans 15 amino acids. The CDR3, as DNA: TGTGCCAGCAGCCACCCATTAGCGGGAGACTACGAGCAGTACTTC. As protein: CASSHPLAGDYEQYF.

The chain is built from TRBV19 and TRBJ1-1, with TRBD1 as a possible D gene (5 bases). Germline CDR1 reads LNHDA; CDR2 reads SQIVND (reference sequence). CDR3 length: 13 amino acids. Deletions cut 6 bases from V and 7 bases from J, with 15 bases between. This CDR3 reads CASSYRSPVEAFF. The CDR3 region has the DNA TGTGCCAGTAGCTACAGGAGCCCGGTTGAAGCTTTCTTT.